This T cell receptor (beta chain) was retrieved from a study of read filtering for tumor transcriptome and immune sequencing. Whole-study context: RNA-seq yielded only about 75 to 1,400 TCR reads, IR-seq about 4 to 10.27 million.

Study-wide points: Without single-read clonotypes, shared clonotype proportions correlated more between IR-seq and RNA-seq.

V was trimmed by 0 bases and J by 12 bases, leaving 12 bases between them. Germline-derived CDR1 and CDR2 are MGHRA and YSYEKL. The CDR3 has 13 amino acids. This clonotype has just a few counts. Its cognate antigen is unknown. It may be a read error: a sequence one base away is much more abundant. From 400 to 450 ng of RNA, a library with molecular barcoded alpha/delta and beta/gamma adaptors was made. In TCRdb, the reads were re-called with MiXCR into one record per CDR3 protein. The sample has 35,000 to 40,000 distinct CDR3 sequences, around 13% seen once. Sequenced: a population of CD138-negative cells sorted from bone marrow. The clonotype comes from a donor at least 40 years old with multiple myeloma. The chain joins TRBV4-1 to TRBJ2-1; D not resolved. DNA for the CDR3: TGCGCCAGCAGCCAAGATCCATTCCGTGGGCAGTTCTTC. It yields the protein CASSQDPFRGQFF.